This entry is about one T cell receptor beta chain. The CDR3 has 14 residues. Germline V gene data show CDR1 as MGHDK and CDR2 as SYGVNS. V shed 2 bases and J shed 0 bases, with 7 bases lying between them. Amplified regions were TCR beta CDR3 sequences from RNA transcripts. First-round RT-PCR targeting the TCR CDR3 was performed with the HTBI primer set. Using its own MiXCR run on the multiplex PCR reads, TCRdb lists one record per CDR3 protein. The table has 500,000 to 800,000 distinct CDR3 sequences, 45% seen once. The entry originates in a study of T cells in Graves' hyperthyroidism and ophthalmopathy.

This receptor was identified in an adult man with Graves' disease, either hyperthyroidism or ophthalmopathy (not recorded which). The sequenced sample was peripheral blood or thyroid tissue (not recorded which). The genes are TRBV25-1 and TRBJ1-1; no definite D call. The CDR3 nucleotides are TGTGCCAGCAGTGAAGTCCCCCTGAACACTGAAGCTTTCTTT. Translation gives CASSEVPLNTEAFF.